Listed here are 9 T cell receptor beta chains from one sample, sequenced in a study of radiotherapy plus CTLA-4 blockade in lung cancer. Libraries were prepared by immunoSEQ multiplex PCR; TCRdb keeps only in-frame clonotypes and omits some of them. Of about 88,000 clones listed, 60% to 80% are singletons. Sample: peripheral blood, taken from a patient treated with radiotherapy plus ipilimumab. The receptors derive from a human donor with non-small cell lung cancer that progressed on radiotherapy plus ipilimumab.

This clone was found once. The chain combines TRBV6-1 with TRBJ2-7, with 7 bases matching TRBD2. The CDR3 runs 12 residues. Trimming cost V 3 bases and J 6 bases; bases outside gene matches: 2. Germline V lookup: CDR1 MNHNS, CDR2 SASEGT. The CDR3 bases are TGTGCCAGCAGTGAGGCGGGGGTCGAGCAGTACTTC. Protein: CASSEAGVEQYF.

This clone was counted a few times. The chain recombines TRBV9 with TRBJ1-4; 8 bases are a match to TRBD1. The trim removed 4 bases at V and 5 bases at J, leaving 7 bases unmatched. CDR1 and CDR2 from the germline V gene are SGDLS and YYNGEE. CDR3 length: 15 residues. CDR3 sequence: CASSSGQGDNEKLFF. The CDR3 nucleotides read TGTGCCAGCAGCTCCGGACAGGGCGACAATGAAAAACTGTTTTTT.

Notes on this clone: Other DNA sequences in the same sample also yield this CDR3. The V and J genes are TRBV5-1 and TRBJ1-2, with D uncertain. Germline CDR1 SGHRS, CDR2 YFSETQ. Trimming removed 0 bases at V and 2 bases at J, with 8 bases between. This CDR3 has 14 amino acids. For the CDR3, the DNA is TGCGCCAGCAGCTTGGAGACACCGAACTATGGCTACACCTTC. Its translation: CASSLETPNYGYTF.

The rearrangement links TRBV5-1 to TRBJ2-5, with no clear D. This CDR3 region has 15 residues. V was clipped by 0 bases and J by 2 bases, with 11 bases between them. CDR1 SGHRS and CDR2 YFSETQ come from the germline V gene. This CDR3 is CASSLGEGRQETQYF. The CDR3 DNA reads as TGCGCCAGCAGCTTGGGAGAAGGCAGGCAAGAGACCCAGTACTTC.

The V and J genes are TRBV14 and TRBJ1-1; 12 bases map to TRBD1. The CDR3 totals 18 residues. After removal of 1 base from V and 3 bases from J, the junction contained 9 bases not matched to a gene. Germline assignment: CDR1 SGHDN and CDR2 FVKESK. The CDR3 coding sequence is TGTGCCAGCAGCCAAGGTCTGGGACAGGGGGCTAGGTACACTGAAGCTTTCTTT. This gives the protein CASSQGLGQGARYTEAFF.

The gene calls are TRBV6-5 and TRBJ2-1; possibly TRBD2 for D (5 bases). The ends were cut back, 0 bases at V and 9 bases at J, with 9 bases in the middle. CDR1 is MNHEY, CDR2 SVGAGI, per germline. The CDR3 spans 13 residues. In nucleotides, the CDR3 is TGTGCCAGCAGTTACTCGTGGGGAGCTGAGCAGTTCTTC. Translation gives CASSYSWGAEQFF.

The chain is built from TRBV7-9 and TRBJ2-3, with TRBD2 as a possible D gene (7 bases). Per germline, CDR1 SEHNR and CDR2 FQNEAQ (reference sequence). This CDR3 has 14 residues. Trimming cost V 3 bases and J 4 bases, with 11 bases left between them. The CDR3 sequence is CASSLAGAPDTQYF. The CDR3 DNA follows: TGTGCCAGCAGCTTGGCGGGGGCCCCAGATACGCAGTATTTT.

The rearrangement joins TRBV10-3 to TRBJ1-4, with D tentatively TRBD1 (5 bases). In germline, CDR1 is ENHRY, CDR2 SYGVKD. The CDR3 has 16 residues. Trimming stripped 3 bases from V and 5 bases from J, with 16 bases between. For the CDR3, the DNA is TGTGCCATCAGTGAAGTGGGGCAGGGTGGAAATGAAAAACTGTTTTTT. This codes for CAISEVGQGGNEKLFF.

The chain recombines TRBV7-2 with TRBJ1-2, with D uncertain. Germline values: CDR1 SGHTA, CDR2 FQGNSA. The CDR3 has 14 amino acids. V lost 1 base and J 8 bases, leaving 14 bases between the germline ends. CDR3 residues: CASSLGHSEWGYTF. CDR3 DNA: TGTGCCAGCAGCTTAGGCCACAGCGAGTGGGGCTACACCTTC.